These T cell receptor beta chains were read from a single sample in a study of blood T cells in healthy people across ages. MiXCR, run by TCRdb on the 5' RACE reads, gives a single entry per CDR3 protein. The sample has about 1.6 million distinct CDR3 sequences, roughly a third seen once; the top ten hold around 11%. Sequenced: blood. These receptors all stem from a woman aged 25 to 39 in good health. The conserved cysteine and the conserved F or W are not part of the CDR3 here.

length	V	J	CDR3
14	TRBV9	TRBJ2-2	ASSVGSGRATGELF
12	TRBV7-8	TRBJ2-5	ASSPKGLGETQY
13	TRBV7-2	TRBJ2-1	TSSLTSGSYNEQF
17	TRBV27	TRBJ2-1	ASSLFSAGKERRYNEQF
10	TRBV27	TRBJ2-7	ASGVGTYEQY
12	TRBV27	TRBJ1-1	ASSPSRAHTEAF
14	TRBV5-1	TRBJ2-1	ASSLGGSGDHNEQF
16	TRBV20-1	TRBJ2-1	SARGAGRGQSSYNEQF
11	TRBV19	TRBJ2-7	ASSMWTENEQY
12	TRBV5-1	TRBJ2-7	ASNFNRDYNEQY
14	TRBV12-3/TRBV12-4	TRBJ2-3	ASSPTLAGDTDTQY
11	TRBV6-5	TRBJ1-5	ASGGVSNQPQH
15	TRBV27	TRBJ2-1	ASKVGVVWGTDNEQF
13	TRBV3-1	TRBJ2-7	ASSQGGGIFAEQY
8	TRBV2	TRBJ2-5	ASTGTRQY
12	TRBV5-1	TRBJ2-7	ASSLEGHYYEQY
14	TRBV27	TRBJ2-1	ASSEGRTSVDNEQF
13	TRBV3-1	TRBJ1-2	ASSRNDQGNYGYT
13	TRBV27	TRBJ1-2	ASSLFEGATSGYT
12	TRBV12-3/TRBV12-4	-	ASSGGQGADEQY
13	TRBV7-9	TRBJ2-2	ASSLARGLSGELF
12	TRBV5-4	-	ASSQGGILYEQY
11	TRBV27	TRBJ1-2	ASSLKGAAGYT
12	TRBV13	TRBJ2-5	ASSLSIPSETQY
13	TRBV6-6	TRBJ2-1	ASSPGGDLYNEQF
14	TRBV3-1	TRBJ2-7	ASSPGLAGEGYEQY
14	TRBV6-5	TRBJ2-1	ASSYSTPSSYNEQF